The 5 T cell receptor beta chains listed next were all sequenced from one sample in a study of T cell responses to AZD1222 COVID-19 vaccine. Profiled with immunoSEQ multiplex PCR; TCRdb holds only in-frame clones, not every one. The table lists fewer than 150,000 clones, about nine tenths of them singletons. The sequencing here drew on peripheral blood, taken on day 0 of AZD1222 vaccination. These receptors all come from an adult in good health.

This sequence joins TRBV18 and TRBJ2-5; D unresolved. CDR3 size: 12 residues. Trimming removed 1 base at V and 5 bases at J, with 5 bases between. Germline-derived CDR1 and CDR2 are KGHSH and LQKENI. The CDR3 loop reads CASSPLRETQYF. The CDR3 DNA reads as TGTGCCAGCTCACCACTTCGTGAGACCCAGTACTTC.

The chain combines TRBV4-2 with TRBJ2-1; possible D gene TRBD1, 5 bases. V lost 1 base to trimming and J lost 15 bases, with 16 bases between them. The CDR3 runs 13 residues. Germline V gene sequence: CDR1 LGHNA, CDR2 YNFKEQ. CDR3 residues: CASSQVVSGYRFF. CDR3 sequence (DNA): TGTGCCAGCAGCCAAGTCGTATCAGGGTATCGGTTCTTC.

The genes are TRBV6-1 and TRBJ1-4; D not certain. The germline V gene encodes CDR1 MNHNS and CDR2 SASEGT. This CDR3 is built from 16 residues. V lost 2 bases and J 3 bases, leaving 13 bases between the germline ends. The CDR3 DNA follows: TGTGCCAGCAGTGAACGGAGGGTTTTAGCTAATGAAAAACTGTTTTTT. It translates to CASSERRVLANEKLFF.

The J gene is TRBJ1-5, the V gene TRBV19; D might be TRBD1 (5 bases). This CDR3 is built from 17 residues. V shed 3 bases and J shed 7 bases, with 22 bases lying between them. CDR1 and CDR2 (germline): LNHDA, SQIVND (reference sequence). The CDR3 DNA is TGTGCCAGTAGTATCAAGGGCGAGGGGTCGGGGAAGCAGCCCCAGCATTTT. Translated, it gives CASSIKGEGSGKQPQHF.

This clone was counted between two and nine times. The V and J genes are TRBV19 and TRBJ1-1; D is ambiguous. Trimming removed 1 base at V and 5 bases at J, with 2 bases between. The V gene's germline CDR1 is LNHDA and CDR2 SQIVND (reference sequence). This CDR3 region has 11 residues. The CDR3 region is CASSIGTEAFF. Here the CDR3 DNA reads TGTGCCAGTAGTATAGGGACTGAAGCTTTCTTT.